This TCR beta chain was observed in a study of PD-1 blockade in classical Hodgkin lymphoma. Whole-study context: Patients had nivolumab dosed at 3 mg/kg, delivered intravenously every 2 weeks. The study's findings and limits: A significant rise in TCR diversity was seen by C4D1 for CD4+ cells but not for CD8+ cells.

Concerning this clone: Its antigen is unknown.

Sequencing was performed with immunoSEQ multiplex PCR; in TCRdb, only in-frame clones are kept and a portion is missing. The sample has around 4,000 clones; 72% are singletons. From germline, CDR1 is SQVTM and CDR2 ANQGSEA. V dropped 4 bases and J dropped 7 bases, with 14 bases sitting between them. The CDR3 spans 12 residues. Indicated time point: cycle 4 day 1 (C4D1), after five to seven weeks of nivolumab. All patients relapsed after autologous stem cell transplantation, and brentuximab vedotin exposure varied. The investigators isolated CD8+ T cells from thawed PBMCs using magnetic negative selection.

The receptor comes from a human donor with classical Hodgkin lymphoma. The rearrangement joins TRBV29-1 to TRBJ2-7; D is perhaps TRBD1 (7 bases). Material: CD8+ T cells from blood, obtained before the fourth cycle of nivolumab. CDR3 loop: CSVAEGAREQYF. The CDR3 region has the DNA TGCAGCGTTGCGGAGGGGGCGAGGGAGCAGTACTTC.